The present T cell receptor beta chain was sequenced within a study of CD8 T cells in Susac syndrome. Study-wide points: As acknowledged by the study, its TCR sequencing and HLA analysis included a relatively small number of individuals.

Regarding this clonotype: Antigen unknown.

The CDR3 contains 12 residues. V was cut by 6 bases and J by 5 bases, with 9 bases left in between. Germline CDR1 reads MGHDK; CDR2 reads SYGVNS. Sequencing targeted TCR beta in blood CD8+ and CD4+ T cells. TEMRA cells were FACS-enriched, unlike CD8+ and CD4+ T cells, which were negatively isolated. Reverse transcription of about 0.45 to 1 ug RNA was carried out with random hexamers. The authors amplified TCR beta CDR3 across 54 Vbeta and 13 Jbeta using immunoSEQ multiplex PCR. TCRdb re-derived calls from the immunoSEQ multiplex PCR reads in MiXCR, one entry per CDR3 protein. The repertoire holds about 140,000 distinct CDR3 sequences, with 94% as singletons.

The sequenced sample consisted of CD8+ T cells from PBMCs. The chain has TRBV25-1 and TRBJ2-3; possibly TRBD1 for D (5 bases). The receptor's source is a human donor in good health. Here the CDR3 reads CASRGLEDTQYF. CDR3 nucleotides: TGTGCCAGCAGGGGGCTGGAAGATACGCAGTATTTT.